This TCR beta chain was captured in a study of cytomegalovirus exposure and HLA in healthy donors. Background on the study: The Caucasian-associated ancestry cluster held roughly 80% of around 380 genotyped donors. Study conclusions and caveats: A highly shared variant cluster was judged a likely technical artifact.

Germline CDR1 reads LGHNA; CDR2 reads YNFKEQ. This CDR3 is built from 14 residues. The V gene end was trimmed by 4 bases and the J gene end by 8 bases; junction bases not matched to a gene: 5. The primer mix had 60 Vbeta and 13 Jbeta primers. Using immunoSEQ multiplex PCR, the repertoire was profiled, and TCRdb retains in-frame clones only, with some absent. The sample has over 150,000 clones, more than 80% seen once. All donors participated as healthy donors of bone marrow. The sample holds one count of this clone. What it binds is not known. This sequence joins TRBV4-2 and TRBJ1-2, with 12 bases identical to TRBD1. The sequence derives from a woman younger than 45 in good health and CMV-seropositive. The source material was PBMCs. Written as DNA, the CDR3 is TGTGCCAGCAGCCCCGGGACAGGGGGCGAAGGCTACACCTTC. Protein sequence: CASSPGTGGEGYTF.